A selection of T cell receptor beta chains follows, all from one sample in a study of blood T cell repertoires in COVID-19. TCRdb's table, derived via immunoSEQ multiplex PCR, lists solely in-frame clones and lacks some. The table includes about 240,000 clones, 82% detected once. The sequenced material came from peripheral blood. The receptors stem from a woman in her sixties or seventies with acute or convalescent COVID-19. Each CDR3 is given with its conserved first and last residue. The order of the fields is V gene, D gene, J gene, clone size, CDR3 length, CDR3 DNA, CDR3 protein. The D gene is left open where the match is weak. Expanded clones get a size class; other rows say once, few or many, or leave the size out.

TRBV30	-	TRBJ2-1	few	14	TGTGCCTGGAGTGGGGGGGGGCATTACAATGAGCAGTTCTTC	CAWSGGGHYNEQFF
TRBV27	-	TRBJ1-2	-	12	TGTGCCAGCTACGGGAGGGGGTATGGCTACACCTTC	CASYGRGYGYTF
TRBV20-1	TRBD2	TRBJ2-5	-	11	TGCAGTGCTAGAGATATGAGCGGGGGGTACTTC	CSARDMSGGYF
TRBV19	TRBD2	TRBJ2-1	-	13	TGTGCCAGTATGAGGGAGGGGAGAGATGAGCAGTTCTTC	CASMREGRDEQFF
TRBV4-3	TRBD2	TRBJ2-3	-	13	TGCGCCAGCAGCCAAGAGGGAGGGCATACGCAGTATTTT	CASSQEGGHTQYF
TRBV6-2/TRBV6-3	TRBD1	TRBJ2-6	-	17	TGTGCCAGCAGTTACGAACAGGGGCTATCTGGGGCCAACGTCCTGACTTTC	CASSYEQGLSGANVLTF
TRBV21-1	-	TRBJ2-7	-	15	TGTGCCAGCAGCAAAGGGGTGCAGGGGGCCTACGAGCAGTACTTC	CASSKGVQGAYEQYF
TRBV28	TRBD2	TRBJ2-3	-	13	TGTGCCAGCAGGCTAGCGGGAGCAGATACGCAGTATTTT	CASRLAGADTQYF
TRBV25-1	-	TRBJ2-5	-	15	TGTGCCAGCAGTGACGGACACCAGTACCAAGAGACCCAGTACTTC	CASSDGHQYQETQYF
TRBV6-6	-	TRBJ2-2	-	15	TGTGCCAGCAGTATCCACGCCAGTCTCAGCGGGGAGCTGTTTTTT	CASSIHASLSGELFF
TRBV4-1	-	TRBJ2-7	-	17	TGCGCCAGCAGCCAAGCCCTTTTAGATCACCGCTCCTACGAGCAGTACTTC	CASSQALLDHRSYEQYF
TRBV5-6	TRBD1	TRBJ1-1	few	14	TGTGCCAGCAGCCGCGGGACAGCCAACACTGAAGCTTTCTTT	CASSRGTANTEAFF
TRBV5-1	-	TRBJ1-1	-	12	TGCGCCAGCAGCTTCGTTACAGGTGAAGCTTTCTTT	CASSFVTGEAFF
TRBV2	-	TRBJ2-2	-	15	TGTGCCAGCACAGGGGTCAGGGGCTTGACCGGGGAGCTGTTTTTT	CASTGVRGLTGELFF
TRBV29-1	-	TRBJ2-3	-	12	TGCAGCGGGAGGGAGTGGGCAGATACGCAGTATTTT	CSGREWADTQYF
TRBV6-2/TRBV6-3	-	TRBJ1-5	-	13	TGTGCCAGCAGTTCTTCCCCCGGGCAGCCCCAGCATTTT	CASSSSPGQPQHF
TRBV11-2	TRBD2	TRBJ2-3	-	16	TGTGCCAGCAGCTTAGACCTGGCTAGCGGGGGGGGTACGCAGTATTTT	CASSLDLASGGGTQYF
TRBV6-4	TRBD2	TRBJ2-1	-	15	TGTGCCAGCAGTGCTGGACTAGCGGGGAGGAATGAGCAGTTCTTC	CASSAGLAGRNEQFF
TRBV3-1/TRBV3-2	-	TRBJ1-1	-	13	TGTGCCACCAGGCTGGGGGGGAACACTGAAGCTTTCTTT	CATRLGGNTEAFF
TRBV5-1	-	TRBJ2-5	-	15	TGCGCCAGCAGCCCTCAGACGAGCCCAGCGGAGACCCAGTACTTC	CASSPQTSPAETQYF
TRBV5-8	-	TRBJ1-1	few	14	TGTGCCAGCAGCACCTACAGGGTTGAGACTGAAGCTTTCTTT	CASSTYRVETEAFF
TRBV7-9	TRBD2	TRBJ2-3	once	16	TGTGCCAGCAGCTTAGTCCTAGCGGGGTCGGCAGATACGCAGTATTTT	CASSLVLAGSADTQYF
TRBV5-6	-	TRBJ2-2	once	14	TGTGCCAGCAGCTTGGGGACTTACACCGGGGAGCTGTTTTTT	CASSLGTYTGELFF
TRBV4-3	-	TRBJ1-3	few	16	TGCGCCAGCAGCCAAGGTCCGGGGTACTCTGGAAACACCATATATTTT	CASSQGPGYSGNTIYF
TRBV28	-	TRBJ1-6	-	16	TGTGCCAGCAGTTTGAACTCGAGAGGCTATAATTCACCCCTCCACTTT	CASSLNSRGYNSPLHF
TRBV29-1	-	TRBJ2-4	-	13	TGCAGCGTGGAAAGACAGGAGAAAAACATTCAGTACTTC	CSVERQEKNIQYF
TRBV7-6	TRBD2	TRBJ2-5	-	16	TGTGCCAGCAGCCTAGACGCTAGCGGGGGGTTCGAGACCCAGTACTTC	CASSLDASGGFETQYF
TRBV10-3	TRBD1	TRBJ1-3	few	15	TGTGCCATCAGGGGACCCGGGACAGGGGGAAACACCATATATTTT	CAIRGPGTGGNTIYF
TRBV10-3	TRBD1	TRBJ1-5	-	13	TGTGCCACATCCGGACAGGTTGATCAGCCCCAGCATTTT	CATSGQVDQPQHF
TRBV10-3	-	TRBJ2-7	-	14	TGTGCCATCAGTGAGTCGATCAGTTTCAACGAGCAGTACTTC	CAISESISFNEQYF
TRBV7-2	TRBD1	TRBJ1-5	once	16	TGTGCCAGCAGCCAAATGACAGGGGAGGTTAGTCAGCCCCAGCATTTT	CASSQMTGEVSQPQHF
TRBV7-2	TRBD1	TRBJ1-6	few	17	TGTGCCAGCAGCCCAATCTCAGGGGGCCCCAGGAATTCACCCCTCCACTTT	CASSPISGGPRNSPLHF
TRBV5-4	-	TRBJ2-7	-	14	TGTGCCAGCAGCTTTGACAACTTCCCCTACGAGCAGTACTTC	CASSFDNFPYEQYF
TRBV18	TRBD1	TRBJ1-2	-	16	TGTGCCAGCTCACCACGGACAGGGGGCCTTGACTATGGCTACACCTTC	CASSPRTGGLDYGYTF
TRBV6-2/TRBV6-3	TRBD2	TRBJ2-7	-	19	TGTGCCAGCAGTTACCCGTCGTTAGCGGGCGTCCCAGTCCTCTACGAGCAGTACTTC	CASSYPSLAGVPVLYEQYF
TRBV10-3	TRBD1	TRBJ1-2	-	14	TGTGCCATCAGTGAGAAGACAGGGGCTATCGGCTACACCTTC	CAISEKTGAIGYTF
TRBV5-1	-	TRBJ2-7	-	14	TGCGCCAGCAGCTTGTGGGCCGATTCCTACGAGCAGTACTTC	CASSLWADSYEQYF
TRBV6-5	-	TRBJ1-6	-	16	TGTGCCAGCAGTTACTACAGGGCCCTGGGGAATTCACCCCTCCACTTT	CASSYYRALGNSPLHF
TRBV29-1	-	TRBJ1-1	-	15	TGCAGCGTTGCGTCCAGGGTTTCTATGAACACTGAAGCTTTCTTT	CSVASRVSMNTEAFF
TRBV30	TRBD1	TRBJ2-7	-	13	TGTGCCTGGGGGACAGGGGCATCGCGGGAGCAGTACTTC	CAWGTGASREQYF
TRBV4-1	-	TRBJ1-5	-	17	TGCGCCAGCAGCCTAGAAGCGGGAGGATCGCACAATCAGCCCCAGCATTTT	CASSLEAGGSHNQPQHF
TRBV18	-	TRBJ1-6	-	14	TGTGCCAGCTCCCCCGACAGTGCGAATTCACCCCTCCACTTT	CASSPDSANSPLHF
TRBV4-2	-	TRBJ1-1	-	15	TGTGCCAGCAGCCAAGTCGGGACTGGGAACACTGAAGCTTTCTTT	CASSQVGTGNTEAFF